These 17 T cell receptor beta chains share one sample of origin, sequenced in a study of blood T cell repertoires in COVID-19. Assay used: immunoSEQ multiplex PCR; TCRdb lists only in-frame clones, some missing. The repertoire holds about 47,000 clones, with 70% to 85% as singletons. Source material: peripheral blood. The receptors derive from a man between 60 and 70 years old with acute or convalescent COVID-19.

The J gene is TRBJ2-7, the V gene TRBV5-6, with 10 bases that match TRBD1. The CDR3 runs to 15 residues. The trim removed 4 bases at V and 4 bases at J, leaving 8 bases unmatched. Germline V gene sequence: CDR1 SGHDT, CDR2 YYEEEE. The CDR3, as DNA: TGTGCCAGCAGCCCCCGGACAGGGGGTATATACGAGCAGTACTTC. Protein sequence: CASSPRTGGIYEQYF.

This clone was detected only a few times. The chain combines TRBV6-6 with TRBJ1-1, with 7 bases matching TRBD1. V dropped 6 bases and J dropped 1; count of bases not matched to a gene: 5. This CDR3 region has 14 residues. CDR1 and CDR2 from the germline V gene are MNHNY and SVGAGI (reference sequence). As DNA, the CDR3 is TGTGCCAGCAGGCAGACAGGGCCGAACACTGAAGCTTTCTTT. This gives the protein CASRQTGPNTEAFF.

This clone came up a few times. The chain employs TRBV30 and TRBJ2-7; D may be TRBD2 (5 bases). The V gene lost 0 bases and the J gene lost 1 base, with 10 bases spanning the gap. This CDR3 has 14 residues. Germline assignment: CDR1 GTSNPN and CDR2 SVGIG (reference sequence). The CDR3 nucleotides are TGTGCCTGGAGTGTACCGGGCGGGTCCTACGAGCAGTACTTC. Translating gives CAWSVPGGSYEQYF. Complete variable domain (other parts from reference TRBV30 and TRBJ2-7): SQTIHQWPATLVQPVGSPLSLECTVEGTSNPNLYWYRQAAGRGLQLLFYSVGIGQISSEVPQNLSASRPQDRQFILSSKKLLLSDSGFYLCAWSVPGGSYEQYFGPGTRLTVT.

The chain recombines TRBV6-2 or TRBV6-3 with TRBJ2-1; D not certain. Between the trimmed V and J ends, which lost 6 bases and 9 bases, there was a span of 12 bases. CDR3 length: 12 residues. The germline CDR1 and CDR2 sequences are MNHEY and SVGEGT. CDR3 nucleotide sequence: TGTGCCAGCAGCTTCACAAGGAGTGAGCAGTTCTTC. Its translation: CASSFTRSEQFF.

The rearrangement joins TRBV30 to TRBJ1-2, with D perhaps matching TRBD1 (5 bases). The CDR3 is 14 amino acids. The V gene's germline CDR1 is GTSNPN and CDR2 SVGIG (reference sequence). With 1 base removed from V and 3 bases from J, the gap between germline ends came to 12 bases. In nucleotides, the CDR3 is TGTGCCTGGAGTGGGTACAGGTCGGACTATGGCTACACCTTC. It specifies CAWSGYRSDYGYTF. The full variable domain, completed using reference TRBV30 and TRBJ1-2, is SQTIHQWPATLVQPVGSPLSLECTVEGTSNPNLYWYRQAAGRGLQLLFYSVGIGQISSEVPQNLSASRPQDRQFILSSKKLLLSDSGFYLCAWSGYRSDYGYTFGSGTRLTVV.

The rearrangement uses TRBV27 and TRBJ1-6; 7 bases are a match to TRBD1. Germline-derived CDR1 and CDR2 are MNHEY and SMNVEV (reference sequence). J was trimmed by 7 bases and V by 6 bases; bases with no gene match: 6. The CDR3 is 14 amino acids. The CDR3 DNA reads TGTGCCAGCAGCTGGGACAGCCCAAATTCACCCCTCCACTTT. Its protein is CASSWDSPNSPLHF.

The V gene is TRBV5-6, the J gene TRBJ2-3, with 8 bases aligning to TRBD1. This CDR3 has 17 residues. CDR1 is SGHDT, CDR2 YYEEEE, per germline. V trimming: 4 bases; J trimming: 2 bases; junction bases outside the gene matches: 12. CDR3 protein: CASSEASGTGDTDTQYF. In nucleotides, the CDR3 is TGTGCCAGCAGCGAAGCCTCCGGGACAGGAGACACAGATACGCAGTATTTT.

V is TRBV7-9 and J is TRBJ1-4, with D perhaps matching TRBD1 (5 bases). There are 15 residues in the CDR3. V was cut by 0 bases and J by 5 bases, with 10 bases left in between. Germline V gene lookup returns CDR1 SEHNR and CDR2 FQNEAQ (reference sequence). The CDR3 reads CASSLAGEGNEKLFF. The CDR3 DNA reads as TGTGCCAGCAGCTTAGCAGGGGAAGGGAATGAAAAACTGTTTTTT.

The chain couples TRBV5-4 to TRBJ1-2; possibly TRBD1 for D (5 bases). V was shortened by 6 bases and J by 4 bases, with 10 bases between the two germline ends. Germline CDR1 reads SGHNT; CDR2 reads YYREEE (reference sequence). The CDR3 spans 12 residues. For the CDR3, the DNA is TGTGCCAGCACCCAGGGAGGCTATGGCTACACCTTC. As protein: CASTQGGYGYTF.

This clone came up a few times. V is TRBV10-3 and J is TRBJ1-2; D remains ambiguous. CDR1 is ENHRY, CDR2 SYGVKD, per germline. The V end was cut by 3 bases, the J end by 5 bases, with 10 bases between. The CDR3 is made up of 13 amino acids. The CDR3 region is CAISDEVRYGYTF. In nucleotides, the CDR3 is TGTGCCATCAGTGACGAGGTTCGATATGGCTACACCTTC.

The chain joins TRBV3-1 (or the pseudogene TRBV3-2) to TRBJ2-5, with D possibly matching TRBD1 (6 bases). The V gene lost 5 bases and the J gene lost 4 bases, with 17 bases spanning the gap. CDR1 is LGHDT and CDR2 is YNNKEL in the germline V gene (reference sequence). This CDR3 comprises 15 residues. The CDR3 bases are TGTGCCAGCAGCTCGCAGCACAGGGTCGGAGAGACCCAGTACTTC. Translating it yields CASSSQHRVGETQYF.

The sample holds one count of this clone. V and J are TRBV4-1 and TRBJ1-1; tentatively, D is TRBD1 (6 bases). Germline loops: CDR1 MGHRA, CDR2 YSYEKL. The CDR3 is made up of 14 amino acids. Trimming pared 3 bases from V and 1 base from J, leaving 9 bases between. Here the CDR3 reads CASSQRTANTEAFF. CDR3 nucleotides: TGCGCCAGCAGCCAGAGGACAGCGAACACTGAAGCTTTCTTT.

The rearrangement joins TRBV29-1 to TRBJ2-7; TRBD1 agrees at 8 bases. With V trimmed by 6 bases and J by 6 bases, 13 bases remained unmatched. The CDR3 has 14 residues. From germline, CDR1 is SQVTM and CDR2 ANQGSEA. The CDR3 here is CSVLDGTGLGEQYF. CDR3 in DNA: TGCAGCGTCCTAGATGGGACAGGCCTAGGCGAGCAGTACTTC.

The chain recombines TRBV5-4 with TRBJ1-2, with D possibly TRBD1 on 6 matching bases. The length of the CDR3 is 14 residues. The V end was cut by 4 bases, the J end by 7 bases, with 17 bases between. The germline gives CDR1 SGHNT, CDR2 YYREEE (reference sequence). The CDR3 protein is CASSPPGGPFGYTF. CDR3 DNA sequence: TGTGCCAGCAGCCCACCGGGGGGGCCGTTTGGCTACACCTTC.

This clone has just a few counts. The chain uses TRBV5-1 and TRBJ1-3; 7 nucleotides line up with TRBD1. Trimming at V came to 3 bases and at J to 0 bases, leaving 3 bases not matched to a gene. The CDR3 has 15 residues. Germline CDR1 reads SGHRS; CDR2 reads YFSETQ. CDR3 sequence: CASSSGQSSGNTIYF. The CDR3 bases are TGCGCCAGCAGCTCGGGACAGAGCTCTGGAAACACCATATATTTT.

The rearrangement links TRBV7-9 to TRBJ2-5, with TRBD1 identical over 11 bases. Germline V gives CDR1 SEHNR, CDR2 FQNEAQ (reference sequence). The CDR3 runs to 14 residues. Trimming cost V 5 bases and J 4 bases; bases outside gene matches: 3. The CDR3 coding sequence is TGTGCCAGCAGCGCCGGGACAGGGGGAGAGACCCAGTACTTC. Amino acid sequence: CASSAGTGGETQYF.

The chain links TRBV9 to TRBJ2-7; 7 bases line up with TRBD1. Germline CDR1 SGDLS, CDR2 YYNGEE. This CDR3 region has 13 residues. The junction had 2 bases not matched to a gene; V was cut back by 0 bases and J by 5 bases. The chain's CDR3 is CASSVEGAHEQYF. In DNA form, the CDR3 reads TGTGCCAGCAGCGTAGAGGGGGCTCACGAGCAGTACTTC.